What follows are 2 T cell receptor beta chains derived from one specimen sequenced in a study of a mutant IDH1 vaccine in newly diagnosed glioma. Sequencing was performed with immunoSEQ multiplex PCR; in TCRdb, only in-frame clones are kept and a portion is missing. Counted here are about 31,000 clones, approximately 78% occurring once; the ten biggest clones make up over 9%. These receptors are not linked to any known antigen. Time point of the sample: week 35, safety follow-up. Vaccination comprised doses that each held 300 ug of mutant IDH1 20-mer peptide, plus topical imiquimod. Sequences were derived from PBMCs, sampled from a glioma patient whose treatment included an IDH1 peptide vaccine. The receptors were sampled from a woman between 40 and 50 years old with glioma.

The chain is built from TRBV5-5 and TRBJ1-6, with D unresolved. This CDR3 region has 13 residues. V lost 7 bases and J 9 bases, leaving 14 bases between the germline ends. CDR1 and CDR2 from the germline V gene are SGHKS and YYEKEE (reference sequence). Written as DNA, the CDR3 is TGTGCCAGCCCTCTTCTAGGAGGTTCACCCCTCCACTTT. Residues: CASPLLGGSPLHF.

The chain has TRBV9 and TRBJ1-2, with a weak D call TRBD1 (6 bases). From germline, CDR1 is SGDLS and CDR2 YYNGEE. With 4 bases removed from V and 4 bases from J, the gap between germline ends came to 14 bases. The CDR3 contains 14 residues. This CDR3 is CASSPTGGLYGYTF. As DNA, the CDR3 is TGTGCCAGCAGCCCAACTGGGGGGCTCTATGGCTACACCTTC. The whole variable domain, remainder taken from reference TRBV9 and TRBJ1-2, is DSGVTQTPKHLITATGQRVTLRCSPRSGDLSVYWYQQSLDQGLQFLIQYYNGEERAKGNILERFSAQQFPDLHSELNLSSLELGDSALYFCASSPTGGLYGYTFGSGTRLTVV.